The present T cell receptor (beta chain) was sequenced within a study of blood T cells in healthy people across ages. Study at large: About one barcoded TCR beta cDNA was captured per two T cells. General study points: Higher naive T cell percentage went strongly together with higher TCR beta diversity.

The donors, aged 6 to 90, were healthy Caucasians from Russia. Primers used in a second PCR of about 7 to 12 cycles were a sample-barcoded 5' primer and a J-beta primer mix. Via MiXCR, TCRdb re-called the 5' RACE reads, giving one row per CDR3 protein. The data hold about 1.6 million distinct CDR3 sequences, with 30% to 40% observed a single time. A word on this clonotype: Its antigen is unknown.

The origin of this receptor is a woman aged 30 to 39 in good health. The sequencing sample was made of blood.

The CDR3 loop is CASRALTGLGQETQYF. The CDR3 DNA reads as TGTGCCAGCAGGGCCCTGACAGGGCTGGGGCAAGAGACCCAGTACTTC. The chain is built from TRBV6-1 and TRBJ2-5; 7 nucleotides agree with TRBD1. V gave up 6 bases and J gave up 2 bases; unmatched junction bases: 12. This CDR3 has 16 amino acids. Germline V gene data show CDR1 as MNHNS and CDR2 as SASEGT.